Sequencing of this T cell receptor beta chain was carried out in a study of T-cell memory formation after mild COVID-19. The overall study: TCR clusters mostly belonged to single donors.

UMIs and sample barcodes were carried by the TCR alpha and TCR beta cDNA libraries that 5'RACE produced using constant-segment primers. TCRdb re-derived calls from the 5' RACE reads in MiXCR, one entry per CDR3 protein. Of 4,000 to 5,000 distinct CDR3 sequences in the sample, around 45% were seen once. By share, this clonotype counts as medium-sized. There are 13 residues in the CDR3. The V segment lost 5 bases and the J segment 7 bases; nucleotides outside the gene matches: 5. This clonotype was obtained from an adult who had mild COVID-19 (a few samples of this study predate the infection). Cell type and time point are not known. The chain has TRBV12-3 or TRBV12-4 and TRBJ1-5; TRBD1 matches at 7 bases. The sample taken for sequencing was PBMCs or a T cell subset sorted from them (not recorded which). The CDR3 loop is CASSDQQGQPQHF. The CDR3 DNA follows: TGTGCCAGCAGTGACCAACAGGGGCAGCCCCAGCATTTT.